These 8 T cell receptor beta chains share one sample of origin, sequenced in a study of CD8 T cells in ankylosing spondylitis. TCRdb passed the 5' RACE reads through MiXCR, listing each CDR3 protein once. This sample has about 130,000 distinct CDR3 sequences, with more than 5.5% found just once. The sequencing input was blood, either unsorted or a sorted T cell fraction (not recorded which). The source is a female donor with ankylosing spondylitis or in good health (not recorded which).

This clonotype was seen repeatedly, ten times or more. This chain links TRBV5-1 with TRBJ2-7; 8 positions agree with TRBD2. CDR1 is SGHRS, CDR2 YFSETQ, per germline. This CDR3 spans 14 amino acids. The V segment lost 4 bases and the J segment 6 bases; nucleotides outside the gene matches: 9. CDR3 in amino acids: CASSLGTSYAEQYF. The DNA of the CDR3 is TGCGCCAGCAGCCTGGGGACTAGTTACGCCGAGCAGTACTTC.

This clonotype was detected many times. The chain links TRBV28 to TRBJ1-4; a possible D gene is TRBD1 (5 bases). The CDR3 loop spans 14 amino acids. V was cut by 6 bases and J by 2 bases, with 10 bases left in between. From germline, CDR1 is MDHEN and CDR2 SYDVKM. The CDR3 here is CASSQGDTNEKLFF. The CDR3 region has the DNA TGTGCCAGCAGCCAAGGGGATACTAATGAAAAACTGTTTTTT.

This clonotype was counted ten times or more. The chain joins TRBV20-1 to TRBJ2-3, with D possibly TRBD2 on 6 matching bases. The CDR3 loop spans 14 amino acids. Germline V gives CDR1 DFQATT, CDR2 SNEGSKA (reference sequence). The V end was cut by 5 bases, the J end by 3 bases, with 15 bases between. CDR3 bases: TGCAGTGCTCACCGCGGGACTGCTACAGATACGCAGTATTTT. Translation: CSAHRGTATDTQYF.

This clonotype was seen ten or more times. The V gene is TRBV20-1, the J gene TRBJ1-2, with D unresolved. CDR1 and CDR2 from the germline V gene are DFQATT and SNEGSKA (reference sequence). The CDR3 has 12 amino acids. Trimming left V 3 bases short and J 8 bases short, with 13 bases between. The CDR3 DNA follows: TGCAGTGCTAGTAGCGCGGCCTTCGGCTACACCTTC. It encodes CSASSAAFGYTF.

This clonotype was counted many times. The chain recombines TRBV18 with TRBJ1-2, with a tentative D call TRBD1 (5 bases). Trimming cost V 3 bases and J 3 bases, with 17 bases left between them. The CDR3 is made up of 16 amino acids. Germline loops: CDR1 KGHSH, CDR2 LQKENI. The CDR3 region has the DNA TGTGCCAGCTCACCCACGGGGCCATCTTCAGACTATGGCTACACCTTC. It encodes CASSPTGPSSDYGYTF.

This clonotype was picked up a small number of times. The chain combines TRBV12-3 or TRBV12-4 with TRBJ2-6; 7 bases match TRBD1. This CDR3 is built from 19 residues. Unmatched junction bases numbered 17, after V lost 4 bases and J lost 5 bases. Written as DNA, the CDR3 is TGTGCCAGCAGTTCCCGGACAGGCCGGTTGGGAACTAGGGCCAACGTCCTGACTTTC. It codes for CASSSRTGRLGTRANVLTF.

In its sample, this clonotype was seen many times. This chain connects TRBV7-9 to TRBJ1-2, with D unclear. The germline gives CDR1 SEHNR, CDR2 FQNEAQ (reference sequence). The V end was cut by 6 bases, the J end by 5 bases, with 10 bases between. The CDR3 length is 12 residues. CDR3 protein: CASSSMGYGYTF. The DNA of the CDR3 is TGTGCCAGCAGTTCGATGGGTTATGGCTACACCTTC. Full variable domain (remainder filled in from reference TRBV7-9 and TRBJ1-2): DTGVSQNPRHKITKRGQNVTFRCDPISEHNRLYWYRQTLGQGPEFLTYFQNEAQLEKSRLLSDRFSAERPKGSFSTLEIQRTEQGDSAMYLCASSSMGYGYTFGSGTRLTVV.

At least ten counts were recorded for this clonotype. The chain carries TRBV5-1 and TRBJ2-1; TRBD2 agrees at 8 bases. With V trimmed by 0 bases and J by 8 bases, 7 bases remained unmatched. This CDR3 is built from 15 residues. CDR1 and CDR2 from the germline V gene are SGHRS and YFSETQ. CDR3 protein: CASSLVGGASDEQFF. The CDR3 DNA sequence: TGCGCCAGCAGCTTGGTCGGGGGGGCGTCCGATGAGCAGTTCTTC.